The sequence of this T cell receptor beta chain was determined in a study of OX40 agonist ivuxolimab in advanced cancers. Profiled with immunoSEQ multiplex PCR; TCRdb holds only in-frame clones, not every one. Found here are about 63,000 clones, around 93% of them singletons; the top ten hold roughly 4.1%. The CDR3 contains 13 residues. Germline-derived CDR1 and CDR2 are SEHNR and FQNEAQ (reference sequence). Trimming pared 1 base from V and 4 bases from J, leaving 4 bases between. This TCR was sampled from an adult with an advanced solid tumor such as melanoma, head and neck, liver or kidney cancer. The chain joins TRBV7-9 to TRBJ2-2; D ambiguous. This material consisted of CD4+ or CD8+ T cells sorted from blood, taken in a trial of the OX40 agonist ivuxolimab. The CDR3 here is CASSLGGTGELFF. The CDR3 DNA follows: TGTGCCAGCAGCTTAGGGGGCACCGGGGAGCTGTTTTTT.